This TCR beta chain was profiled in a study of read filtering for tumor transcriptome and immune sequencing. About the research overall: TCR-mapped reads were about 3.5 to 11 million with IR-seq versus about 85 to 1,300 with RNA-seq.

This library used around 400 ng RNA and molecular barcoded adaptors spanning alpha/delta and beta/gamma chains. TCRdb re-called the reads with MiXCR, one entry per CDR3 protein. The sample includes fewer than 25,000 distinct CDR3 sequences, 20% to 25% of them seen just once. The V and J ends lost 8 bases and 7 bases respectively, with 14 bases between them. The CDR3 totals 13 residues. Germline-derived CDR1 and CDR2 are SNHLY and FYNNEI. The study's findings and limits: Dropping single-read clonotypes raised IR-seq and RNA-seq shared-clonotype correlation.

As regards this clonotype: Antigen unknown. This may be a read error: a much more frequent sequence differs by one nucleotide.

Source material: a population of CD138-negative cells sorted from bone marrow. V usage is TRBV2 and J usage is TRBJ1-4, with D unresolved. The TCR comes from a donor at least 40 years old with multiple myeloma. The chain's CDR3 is CASLIGSSEKLFF. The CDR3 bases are TGTGCCAGCTTGATCGGGTCGAGTGAAAAACTGTTTTTT.